This TCR beta chain was observed in a study of T-cell reconstitution after alpha-beta-depleted transplantation in children. Study outcomes and limitations: Expanded graft clones numbering several hundred reportedly gave rise to alpha-beta T cells about two months after transplant.

The CDR3 covers 15 residues. J lost 6 bases, V lost 3 bases, and 1 base had no gene match. This clonotype appeared many times. Antigen specificity is unknown. Unique molecular identifiers were incorporated when the TCRbeta library was constructed. MiXCR was run by TCRdb on the PCR reads, yielding one entry per CDR3 protein. The sample consists of around 200,000 distinct CDR3 sequences, under 13% of them appearing once. The sequence was collected from a child younger than two with acute myeloid leukemia, due to receive a stem cell transplant. The chain joins TRBV12-3 or TRBV12-4 to TRBJ2-3, with TRBD2 identical over 15 bases. The sample here was PBMCs, taken before TCRalphabeta/CD19-depleted stem cell transplant. In nucleotides, the CDR3 is TGTGCCAGCAGTTTGGGGACTAGCGGGGGGGATACGCAGTATTTT. Amino acids: CASSLGTSGGDTQYF.